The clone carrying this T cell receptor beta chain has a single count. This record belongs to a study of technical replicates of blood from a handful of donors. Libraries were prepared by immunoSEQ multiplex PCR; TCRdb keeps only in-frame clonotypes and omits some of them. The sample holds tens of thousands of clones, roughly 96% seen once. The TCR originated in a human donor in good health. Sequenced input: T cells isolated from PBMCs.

The DNA of the CDR3 is TGTGCCTGGAGCCCCAGTGGTAACTATGGCTACACCTTC. It codes for CAWSPSGNYGYTF. The V and J genes are TRBV30 and TRBJ1-2; D unresolved. V was trimmed by 3 bases and J by 1 base, leaving 9 bases between them. The CDR3 contains 13 residues. CDR1 is GTSNPN, CDR2 SVGIG, per germline (reference sequence). The variable domain in full, completed from reference TRBV30 and TRBJ1-2, reads SQTIHQWPATLVQPVGSPLSLECTVEGTSNPNLYWYRQAAGRGLQLLFYSVGIGQISSEVPQNLSASRPQDRQFILSSKKLLLSDSGFYLCAWSPSGNYGYTFGSGTRLTVV.